This paragraph covers one TCR beta chain sequence. Its matching antigen is unknown. This table comes from immunoSEQ multiplex PCR, and its TCRdb copy is limited to in-frame clones, with some not included. The sample has approximately 50,000 clones; approximately 75% are singletons. Germline lookup yields CDR1 SGHRS and CDR2 YFSETQ. The CDR3 has 15 residues. Trimming cost V 2 bases and J 4 bases, with 12 bases left between them. The data stem from a study of vaccination effects on CD4 cells after COVID-19. General study points: Few convalescent patients, and no early post-infection timepoints, were available to the study. Only 1 of 255 vaccine-induced clones from healthy vaccinees cross-reacted with common cold coronaviruses.

Antigen-specific CD4+ T cells were first expanded with viral peptide pools by the ViraFEST assay and only then sequenced. CD4+ T cell isolation took place after nine to eleven days of culture. Recipients of the vaccine had no prior SARS-CoV-2 infection and negative nucleocapsid antibodies. Cultures used 1.5 million to 2 million PBMC per well, about 10 IU/ml IL-2 and around 10 ug/ml peptides. A half-volume exchange with IL-2 medium occurred on days 3 and 7. This chain joins TRBV5-1 and TRBJ1-4; maybe TRBD1 (5 bases). The specimen comprised CD4+ T cells from PBMCs cultured with HCoV-OC43 spike peptides, sampled before COVID-19 vaccination. Documented subset: HCoV-OC43 spike overlapping peptide pool stimulation. This clonotype was obtained from a human donor who received a COVID-19 vaccine. In DNA, the CDR3 is TGCGCCAGCAGCTTCAGCACAGGCGATAATGAAAAACTGTTTTTT. Translation gives CASSFSTGDNEKLFF.